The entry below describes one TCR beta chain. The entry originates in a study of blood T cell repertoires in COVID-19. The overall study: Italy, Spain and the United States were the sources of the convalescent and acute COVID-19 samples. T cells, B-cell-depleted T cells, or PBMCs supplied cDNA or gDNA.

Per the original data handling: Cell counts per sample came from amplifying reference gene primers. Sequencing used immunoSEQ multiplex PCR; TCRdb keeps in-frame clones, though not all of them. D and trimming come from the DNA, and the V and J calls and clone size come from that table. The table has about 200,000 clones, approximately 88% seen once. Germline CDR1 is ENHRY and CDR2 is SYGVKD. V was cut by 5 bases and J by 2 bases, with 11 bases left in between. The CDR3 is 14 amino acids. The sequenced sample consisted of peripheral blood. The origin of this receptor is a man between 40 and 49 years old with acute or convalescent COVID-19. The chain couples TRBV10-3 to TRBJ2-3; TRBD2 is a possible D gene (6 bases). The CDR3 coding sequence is TGTGCCATCAGTCGGGACTGGATCACAGATACGCAGTATTTT. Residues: CAISRDWITDTQYF.